Reported below is one T cell receptor (beta chain). All enrollees were about 18 to 100 years old and from around 25 US areas. These data belong to a study of blood T cell repertoires in COVID-19. This CDR3 is built from 18 residues. Per the germline V gene, CDR1 is LGHNA and CDR2 is YSLEER. V lost 2 bases to trimming and J lost 0 bases; unmatched junction nucleotides: 6. Clones were sequenced by immunoSEQ multiplex PCR, and TCRdb holds only the in-frame ones, with some missing. Here the sample spans about 310,000 clones, roughly 85% being singletons. The source is a woman aged 25 to 39 who had been exposed to COVID-19. This chain joins TRBV4-3 and TRBJ2-3, with 12 positions matching TRBD2. The sample comprised PBMCs or T cells enriched from blood (not recorded which). The DNA for the CDR3 is TGCGCCAGCAGCCAACAACTAGGGACTAGCGGGAGCACAGATACGCAGTATTTT. This gives the protein CASSQQLGTSGSTDTQYF.